This T cell receptor (beta chain) comes out of a study of blood T cell repertoires in COVID-19. Turning to the study itself: COVID-19 samples collected from the United States, Italy and Spain covered acute and convalescent phases.

In the authors' methods: Estimation of nucleated cell counts was performed using reference gene primer amplification. The protocol was immunoSEQ multiplex PCR, while the TCRdb copy is restricted to in-frame clones and leaves out a portion. The V and J calls and clone size were taken over from that table, and D and trimming were inferred from the DNA. The repertoire holds a few hundred thousand clones, about nine tenths seen once, with about 0.78% in the top ten. Enrollees, 18 to 89 years old, lived in 24 US areas. Each exposed participant met a COVID-19 case in the 2 weeks preceding study entry. V lost 3 bases to trimming and J lost 7 bases; unmatched junction nucleotides: 5. CDR1 and CDR2 (germline): SGHRS, YFSETQ. This CDR3 is 15 amino acids long.

This TCR was recovered from a woman between 40 and 55 years old who had been exposed to COVID-19. Sequenced input: PBMCs or T cells enriched from blood (not recorded which). V usage is TRBV5-1 and J usage is TRBJ2-1; 12 bases are a match to TRBD2. In DNA form, the CDR3 reads TGCGCCAGCAGCTCGTTCGGACTAGCGGGAAATGAGCAGTTCTTC. This translates into CASSSFGLAGNEQFF.